One and the same sample provided the 13 T cell receptor beta chains below, sequenced in a study of tissue T cells after allogeneic stem cell transplantation. Some clones are missing from TCRdb's copy, which holds only in-frame ones; the method was immunoSEQ multiplex PCR. In the table there are over 5,500 clones, approximately 51% of which are singletons. Time point of the sample: mouse harvest day 14 after allogeneic transplant. Tail vein injection delivered 10^7 T-cell-depleted bone marrow cells and 10^6 splenic CD5+ T cells. Sequencing input: gut tissue. These receptor sequences come from a female BALB/c mouse given C57BL/6 T cells with graft-versus-host disease after an allogeneic hematopoietic cell transplant.

This clone was seen a single time. Here the gene names and germline are mouse. The read ends 1 residue shy of where the CDR3 ends; the end is completed using the germline J gene. V gene TRBV23 combines with J gene TRBJ2-4; TRBD2 is the table's D call and was not checked against the DNA. There are 15 residues in the CDR3. Germline V gene sequence: CDR1 KGHTA, CDR2 FQNQQP. The CDR3 DNA, read in part, is TGCTCCAGCAGCCCAGTTACTGGGGGCCAAAACACCTTGTAC. Translated: CSSSPVTGGQNTLY. The full-length CDR3 reads as CSSSPVTGGQNTLYF.

In the case of this clone: The listed genes are named as in mouse. The sequence runs out 1 residue before the end of the CDR3; the remainder is reconstructed from the germline J gene. V gene TRBV19 combines with J gene TRBJ2-5; D gene unclear. V was pared by 4 bases and J by 11 bases, with 14 bases between. This CDR3 is built from 12 residues. Germline V gives CDR1 FNHDT, CDR2 SITEND (reference sequence). The CDR3 sequence is CASSSPQEHQYF. Incomplete CDR3 DNA: TGTGCCAGCAGTTCCCCTCAGGAACACCAGTAC.

As regards this clone: Gene names and germline match the mouse. Read data end 1 residue before the CDR3 end; the end is taken from the germline J gene. The gene calls are TRBV13-2 and TRBJ2-7; a weak D match, TRBD2 (6 bases). Trimming removed 2 bases from V and 7 bases from J, with 10 bases in between. This CDR3 spans 12 amino acids. Germline-derived CDR1 and CDR2 are NNHNN and SYGAGS (reference sequence). The DNA read from the CDR3 is TGTGCCAGCGGTGACCTGGGGCGGGAACAGTAC. Translation: CASGDLGREQY. The full CDR3 reads CASGDLGREQYF.

Only a few counts were recorded for this clone. Genes and germline are mouse. The sequence runs out 1 residue before the end of the CDR3; the remainder is reconstructed from the germline J gene. J is TRBJ1-5 and V is TRBV12-2; D unclear. The CDR3 covers 14 residues. V was cut by 0 bases and J by 3 bases, with 8 bases left in between. Germline CDR1 and CDR2: SGHLS and HYDKME. CDR3: CASSLGVGNQAPLF. Partial CDR3 DNA: TGTGCCAGCTCTCTCGGGGTGGGCAACCAGGCTCCGCTT. Together with reference TRBV12-2 and TRBJ1-5, the CDR3 gives the full variable domain: NSGVVQSPRYIIKGKGERSILKCIPISGHLSVAWYQQTQGQELKFFIQHYDKMERDKGNLPSRFSVQQFDDYHSEMNMSALELEDSAVYFCASSLGVGNQAPLFGEGTRLSVL.

About this clone itself: Gene labels here are mouse ones. The read terminates 1 residue before the CDR3 end, so the remaining end is supplied by the germline J gene. V and J are TRBV26 and TRBJ1-1; no firm D call. Germline V gene sequence: CDR1 KGHPV, CDR2 FQNQEV (reference sequence). Trimming took off 4 bases at V and 0 bases at J, with 6 bases between the two ends. The CDR3 consists of 13 residues. This CDR3 reads CASSPNPNTEVFF. Incomplete CDR3 DNA: TGTGCCAGCAGTCCCAATCCAAACACAGAAGTCTTC.

By frequency in the sample, this clone is medium-sized (0.01 to 0.1%). Mouse gene names apply. The sequence runs out 1 residue before the end of the CDR3; the remainder is reconstructed from the germline J gene. This chain connects TRBV23 to TRBJ2-7; the DNA was not compared with TRBD2, the D call given in the table. The CDR3 extends over 14 amino acids. In germline, CDR1 is KGHTA, CDR2 FQNQQP. This CDR3 reads CSSSQTGGLYEQYF. CDR3 DNA, as far as it was read: TGCTCCAGCAGTCAAACTGGGGGGCTCTATGAACAGTAC.

Only a few counts were recorded for this clone. Germline and genes: mouse. The read finishes 1 residue shy of the CDR3 end, and the germline J gene is used to complete it. The chain joins TRBV16 to TRBJ1-3; maybe TRBD1 (5 bases). This CDR3 has 14 residues. The germline V gene encodes CDR1 SGHSA and CDR2 FRNQAP. The V end lost 5 bases, the J end lost 0 bases, and 8 bases lay between the germline ends. CDR3 protein: CASSPGVSGNTLYF. CDR3 DNA (partial): TGTGCAAGCAGCCCGGGGGTTTCTGGAAATACGCTCTAT.

This clone occurred a few times. Each gene name is a mouse one. The read finishes 1 residue shy of the CDR3 end, and the germline J gene is used to complete it. J is TRBJ1-5 and V is TRBV12-1, with no clear D. Germline V gene data show CDR1 as SGHSN and CDR2 as HYEKVE. This CDR3 region has 12 residues. Trimming removed 0 bases at V and 8 bases at J, with 7 bases between. CDR3 region: CASSLAGKAPLF. CDR3 DNA (partial): TGTGCCAGCTCTCTCGCGGGGAAGGCTCCGCTT.

By share, this clone counts as medium-sized. Here the gene names and germline are mouse. Read coverage stops 1 residue before the CDR3 terminus; the germline J gene supplies the remainder. The chain carries TRBV12-1 and TRBJ1-1; no firm D call. The CDR3 runs 13 residues. CDR1 and CDR2 (germline): SGHSN, HYEKVE. The V end was cut by 4 bases, the J end by 0 bases, with 8 bases between. This CDR3 reads CASSFRANTEVFF. CDR3 DNA (partial): TGTGCCAGCTCCTTCAGAGCAAACACAGAAGTCTTC. Based on the CDR3 plus reference TRBV12-1 and TRBJ1-1, the full variable domain is DSGVVQSPRHIIKEKGGRSVLTCIPISGHSNVVWYQQTLGKELKFLIQHYEKVERDKGFLPSRFSVQQFDDYHSEMNMSALELEDSAMYFCASSFRANTEVFFGKGTRLTVV.

This clone counts as medium-sized. The gene names here belong to mouse. CDR3 amino acids: CTCSAVQDTQYF. Incomplete CDR3 DNA: TGCACCTGCAGTGCTGTCCAAGACACCCAGTAC. This chain joins TRBV1 and TRBJ2-5; D gene uncertain. The read ends 1 residue before the CDR3 terminus; that terminus is restored from the germline J gene. This CDR3 contains 12 residues. Deletions cut 3 bases from V and 2 bases from J, with 3 bases between. The V gene's germline CDR1 is NSQYPW and CDR2 LRSPGD (reference sequence).

Comments on this clone: Mouse germline and gene names are used. The CDR3 end is not reached by the read, which stops 1 residue before it; the germline J gene fills it in. The chain has TRBV26 and TRBJ2-7; 12 bases match TRBD2. V shed 4 bases, J shed 7 bases, and the junction held 5 bases outside the gene matches. CDR1 KGHPV and CDR2 FQNQEV come from the germline V gene (reference sequence). The CDR3 contains 14 residues. CDR3 loop: CASSPTGGAREQYF. CDR3 bases read: TGTGCCAGCAGTCCGACTGGGGGGGCGCGGGAACAGTAC.

This clone was counted a few times. Gene names are the mouse ones. The CDR3 goes on 1 residue after the read ends, and that part is filled in from the germline J gene. The chain couples TRBV23 to TRBJ2-5; the tabulated D call, TRBD1, remains unverified against the DNA. The CDR3 loop spans 15 amino acids. Germline assignment: CDR1 KGHTA and CDR2 FQNQQP. CDR3 protein: CSSSHRTGAQDTQYF. The DNA read from the CDR3 is TGCTCCAGCAGTCACCGGACAGGGGCGCAAGACACCCAGTAC. The variable domain in full, completed from reference TRBV23 and TRBJ2-5, reads DAAVTQKPRYLIKMKGQEAEMKCIPEKGHTAVFWYQQKQSKELKFLIYFQNQQPLDQIDMVKERFSAVCPSSSLCSLGIRTCEAEDSALYLCSSSHRTGAQDTQYFGPGTRLLVL.

In its sample, this clone is medium-sized. Gene names refer to mouse genes. The CDR3 end is not reached by the read, which stops 1 residue before it; the germline J gene fills it in. The chain couples TRBV12-1 to TRBJ1-3; D might be TRBD1 (6 bases). The germline V and J ends were trimmed by 0 bases and 0 bases, with 8 bases remaining between them. Germline assignment: CDR1 SGHSN and CDR2 HYEKVE. The CDR3 runs to 15 residues. The CDR3 bases that were read are TGTGCCAGCTCTCTCCAGGGGTCTTCTGGAAATACGCTCTAT. Protein product: CASSLQGSSGNTLY. The CDR3 in its entirety is CASSLQGSSGNTLYF.